A selection of T cell receptor beta chains follows, all from one sample in a study of OX40 agonist ivuxolimab in advanced cancers. Libraries were prepared by immunoSEQ multiplex PCR; TCRdb keeps only in-frame clonotypes and omits some of them. The sample holds tens of thousands of clones, roughly 80% seen once. The sequences come from CD4+ or CD8+ T cells sorted from blood, collected in a trial of the OX40 agonist ivuxolimab. These receptors originate from an adult with an advanced solid tumor such as melanoma, head and neck, liver or kidney cancer. CDR3s include the opening cysteine and the closing phenylalanine or tryptophan. The D gene is left open where the match is weak. Clone size is given for some rows only: seen once, a few or many times, or a class if the clone is expanded.

V gene	J gene	clone size	D gene	CDR3 protein	CDR3 DNA
TRBV21-1	TRBJ2-7	NA	NA	CASSSTRQGRYEQYF	TGTGCCAGCAGCAGTACCCGACAGGGGCGGTACGAGCAGTACTTC
TRBV29-1	TRBJ1-3	few	NA	CSVVIPGRTSGNTIYF	TGCAGCGTTGTGATCCCAGGGCGGACCTCTGGAAACACCATATATTTT
TRBV6-1	TRBJ1-3	NA	NA	CASSEMHTGNTIYF	TGTGCCAGCAGTGAAATGCATACTGGAAACACCATATATTTT
TRBV27	TRBJ2-1	NA	NA	CASSPRLGDNEQFF	TGTGCCAGCAGTCCCAGACTGGGGGACAATGAGCAGTTCTTC
TRBV28	TRBJ1-5	NA	NA	CASSFDQPQHF	TGTGCCAGCAGTTTTGATCAGCCCCAGCATTTT
TRBV2	TRBJ2-7	NA	NA	CASAGVSYEQYF	TGTGCCAGCGCCGGGGTTTCCTACGAGCAGTACTTC
TRBV29-1	TRBJ1-1	NA	TRBD1	CSVERGGFGTGDLNTEAFF	TGCAGCGTTGAAAGGGGGGGTTTTGGGACAGGGGATTTGAACACTGAAGCTTTCTTT
TRBV19	TRBJ2-7	NA	NA	CASSPRQVGEQYF	TGTGCCAGTAGTCCCCGGCAGGTGGGCGAGCAGTACTTC
TRBV18	TRBJ2-1	NA	NA	CASSPLRLRGDEQFF	TGTGCCAGCTCACCACTACGACTTAGAGGCGATGAGCAGTTCTTC
TRBV6-5	TRBJ2-5	NA	NA	CASSYMGTQYF	TGTGCCAGCAGTTATATGGGGACCCAGTACTTC
TRBV28	TRBJ1-2	NA	NA	CASSYPGRVYGYTF	TGTGCCAGCAGTTATCCGGGCAGGGTTTATGGCTACACCTTC
TRBV6-5	TRBJ2-3	few	NA	CASSPRPGRLDTQYF	TGTGCCAGCAGCCCCCGCCCGGGAAGGCTCGATACGCAGTATTTT
TRBV4-1	TRBJ1-4	few	TRBD1	CASSPPGHRGATNEKLFF	TGCGCCAGCAGCCCCCCAGGTCACAGGGGAGCGACTAATGAAAAACTGTTTTTT
TRBV30	TRBJ2-5	NA	NA	CAWSALETQYF	TGTGCCTGGAGTGCCCTCGAGACCCAGTACTTC
TRBV2	TRBJ1-5	few	TRBD1	CATQQGAGQQPQHF	TGTGCCACCCAACAGGGGGCTGGGCAGCAGCCCCAGCATTTT
TRBV5-1	TRBJ2-7	NA	TRBD1	CASSFTGAIHEQYF	TGCGCCAGCAGCTTTACAGGGGCAATCCACGAGCAGTACTTC
TRBV5-1	TRBJ2-1	NA	TRBD1	CASSRTGEVGYNEQFF	TGCGCCAGCAGCCGGACAGGGGAAGTAGGATACAATGAGCAGTTCTTC
TRBV23-1	TRBJ1-5	NA	NA	CASSQRGGQPQHF	TGCGCCAGCAGTCAAAGGGGAGGTCAGCCCCAGCATTTT